Each of the 18 T cell receptor beta chains below was sequenced from the same sample in a study of blood T cell repertoires in COVID-19 (dated by TCRdb to 2020 to 2021). Library generation was performed with the immunoSEQ multiplex PCR assay. Here the immuneACCESS table is served through TCRdb, limited to in-frame sequences with V and J called. Missing clones are a known gap in these copies; in checked studies unresolved V genes cover under half, and the rest lacks a known reason. Across this sample there are about 110,000 clones, with around 80% seen only once. Approximately 0.75% of the sample is taken by the ten largest. The sample was peripheral blood. The receptors come from a woman aged 70-85 years with acute or convalescent COVID-19.

This rearrangement joins TRBV4-1 to TRBJ1-5; unclear D gene. Trimming cost V 0 bases and J 1 base, with 10 bases left between them. CDR1 is MGHRA and CDR2 is YSYEKL in the germline V gene. The CDR3 spans 16 residues. The CDR3 sequence: CASSQEVRVSNQPQHF. DNA of the CDR3: TGCGCCAGCAGCCAAGAGGTGAGGGTAAGCAATCAGCCCCAGCATTTT.

The rearrangement uses TRBV11-2 and TRBJ2-7; TRBD1 matches 7 bases. This CDR3 has 15 residues. V lost 5 bases and J lost 4; bases outside the gene matches: 11. CDR1 is SGHAT and CDR2 is FQNNGV in the germline V gene. DNA for the CDR3: TGTGCCAGCAGCCTTGGACAGGCTCAGGGTTACGAGCAGTACTTC. It encodes CASSLGQAQGYEQYF.

This clone appeared a single time. The gene calls are TRBV20-1 and TRBJ2-3; 12 bases line up with TRBD2. This CDR3 region has 15 residues. J lost 5 bases, V lost 3 bases, and 6 bases had no gene match. Germline V gene data show CDR1 as DFQATT and CDR2 as SNEGSKA (reference sequence). CDR3 loop: CSASSSGRARDTQYF. The DNA for the CDR3 is TGCAGTGCTAGTTCTAGCGGGAGGGCCAGAGATACGCAGTATTTT.

This clone was counted between two and nine times. This chain joins TRBV10-1 and TRBJ2-7; TRBD2 matches 10 bases. The CDR3 totals 15 residues. Per germline, CDR1 WNHNN and CDR2 SYGVQD (reference sequence). Germline trimming cut 0 bases from V and 6 bases from J; bases unmatched to any gene: 5. Here the CDR3 DNA reads TGCGCCAGCAGTGAGTCAACGGGACTAGCGCGCGAGCAGTACTTC. It encodes CASSESTGLAREQYF.

This chain links TRBV5-1 with TRBJ1-2; TRBD1 matches 9 bases. Germline values: CDR1 SGHRS, CDR2 YFSETQ. The length of the CDR3 is 14 residues. V lost 8 bases to trimming and J lost 4 bases; unmatched junction nucleotides: 9. CDR3 nucleotide sequence: TGCGCCAGTACCTCCGGGACAGGGCTCTATGGCTACACCTTC. As protein: CASTSGTGLYGYTF. Based on the CDR3 plus reference TRBV5-1 and TRBJ1-2, the full variable domain is KAGVTQTPRYLIKTRGQQVTLSCSPISGHRSVSWYQQTPGQGLQFLFEYFSETQRNKGNFPGRFSGRQFSNSRSEMNVSTLELGDSALYLCASTSGTGLYGYTFGSGTRLTVV.

This sequence joins TRBV6-5 and TRBJ2-1, with 7 bases that match TRBD2. CDR1 and CDR2 (germline): MNHEY, SVGAGI. The CDR3 sequence is 14 residues long. Germline trimming cut 0 bases from V and 12 bases from J; bases unmatched to any gene: 8. The CDR3 DNA is TGTGCCAGCAGTTACTCGAGAGTCGCGGGGGTGCAGTTCTTC. This gives the protein CASSYSRVAGVQFF.

J is TRBJ2-2 and V is TRBV19, with TRBD1 matching over 11 bases. CDR3 size: 14 residues. Germline-derived CDR1 and CDR2 are LNHDA and SQIVND (reference sequence). The V gene end was trimmed by 6 bases and the J gene end by 6 bases; junction bases not matched to a gene: 3. CDR3 coding DNA: TGTGCCAGTAGGCCGGGACAGGGGGCCGGGGAGCTGTTTTTT. This translates into CASRPGQGAGELFF.

The chain couples TRBV30 to TRBJ2-1; TRBD2 matches at 11 bases. The CDR3 is 16 amino acids. In germline, CDR1 is GTSNPN, CDR2 SVGIG (reference sequence). The V gene end was trimmed by 2 bases and the J gene end by 9 bases; junction bases not matched to a gene: 12. CDR3 sequence reads: CAWSSVAGGPLFEQFF. CDR3 nucleotide sequence: TGTGCCTGGAGTTCCGTAGCGGGAGGGCCACTGTTTGAGCAGTTCTTC.

This chain joins TRBV5-1 and TRBJ1-4; D perhaps matches TRBD1 (5 bases). Germline-derived CDR1 and CDR2 are SGHRS and YFSETQ. Deletions cut 0 bases from V and 0 bases from J, with 12 bases between. CDR3 length equals 17 residues. CDR3 bases: TGCGCCAGCAGCTTGGCCCCAGGGTCCTCAACTAATGAAAAACTGTTTTTT. As protein: CASSLAPGSSTNEKLFF.

The rearrangement joins TRBV5-1 to TRBJ2-1; TRBD2 matches at 11 bases. Germline CDR1 is SGHRS and CDR2 is YFSETQ. This CDR3 is 15 amino acids long. Trimming took 3 bases from V and 6 from J; bases not matched to a gene: 5. Written as DNA, the CDR3 is TGCGCCAGCAGCTCACTAGCGGGAGATTTCAATGAGCAGTTCTTC. This translates into CASSSLAGDFNEQFF.

This chain connects TRBV9 to TRBJ2-1; D unclear. V was clipped by 0 bases and J by 2 bases, with 12 bases between them. CDR1 and CDR2 from the germline V gene are SGDLS and YYNGEE. The CDR3 contains 16 residues. CDR3 nucleotides: TGTGCCAGCAGCGTAGCCCGCCAAACAGCCTACAATGAGCAGTTCTTC. This encodes CASSVARQTAYNEQFF. The variable domain in full, completed from reference TRBV9 and TRBJ2-1, reads DSGVTQTPKHLITATGQRVTLRCSPRSGDLSVYWYQQSLDQGLQFLIQYYNGEERAKGNILERFSAQQFPDLHSELNLSSLELGDSALYFCASSVARQTAYNEQFFGPGTRLTVL.

The CDR3 region has the DNA TGTGCCAGCAGCTCGACAGGGGTGAACATTCAGTACTTC. It is translated as CASSSTGVNIQYF. The genes are TRBV7-3 and TRBJ2-4; TRBD1 matches 8 bases. Germline V lookup: CDR1 SGHTA, CDR2 FQGTGA. This CDR3 spans 13 amino acids. After removal of 4 bases from V and 7 bases from J, the junction contained 3 bases not matched to a gene.

The chain couples TRBV19 to TRBJ2-7, with D tentatively TRBD1 (6 bases). Germline V lookup: CDR1 LNHDA, CDR2 SQIVND (reference sequence). Trimming shortened V by 0 bases and J by 8 bases, and 11 bases separated the two germline ends. The CDR3 covers 13 residues. The CDR3, as DNA: TGTGCCAGTAGTATAGACAGGGGCGTCAAGCAGTACTTC. Protein product: CASSIDRGVKQYF.

Comments on this clone: This CDR3 is also generated by other DNA sequences in the sample. The chain's CDR3 is CASSQRPGDYGYTF. In DNA, the CDR3 is TGTGCCAGCAGCCAACGCCCAGGGGACTATGGCTACACCTTC. The chain uses TRBV3-1 (or the pseudogene TRBV3-2) and TRBJ1-2, with TRBD1 as a possible D gene (6 bases). CDR3 size: 14 residues. Germline lookup yields CDR1 LGHDT and CDR2 YNNKEL (reference sequence). V lost 2 bases to trimming and J lost 3 bases, with 10 bases between them.

This clone was counted a single time. The gene calls are TRBV24-1 and TRBJ2-1; D possibly corresponds to TRBD1 (5 bases). The germline V and J ends were trimmed by 2 bases and 3 bases, with 13 bases remaining between them. CDR1 and CDR2 from the germline V gene are KGHDR and SFDVKD. The CDR3 length is 16 residues. The CDR3 DNA sequence: TGTGCCACCAGTGATTCCAAAGGGGCCAGCTACAATGAGCAGTTCTTC. This translates into CATSDSKGASYNEQFF.

The V gene is TRBV18, the J gene TRBJ2-5; D perhaps matches TRBD1 (6 bases). The CDR3 runs to 15 residues. Germline values: CDR1 KGHSH, CDR2 LQKENI. Trimming removed 2 bases from V and 3 bases from J, with 13 bases in between. The CDR3 DNA follows: TGTGCCAGCTCACCAGCGCATAACAGGGAAGAGACCCAGTACTTC. It is translated as CASSPAHNREETQYF.

J is TRBJ2-4 and V is TRBV6-5, with a possible D match to TRBD1 (6 bases). The CDR3 covers 13 residues. V shed 6 bases and J shed 5 bases, with 11 bases lying between them. Germline V CDR1 and CDR2: MNHEY, SVGAGI. This CDR3 reads CASRQGRQNIQYF. In DNA form, the CDR3 reads TGTGCCAGCAGGCAGGGGAGACAAAACATTCAGTACTTC.

This sequence joins TRBV6-5 and TRBJ1-5, with D hard to call. V lost 4 bases and J lost 1, with 14 bases in between. Germline values: CDR1 MNHEY, CDR2 SVGAGI. The CDR3 loop spans 16 amino acids. CDR3 coding DNA: TGTGCCAGCAGTTCCGGGAGGAAAGGGAGCAATCAGCCCCAGCATTTT. Protein: CASSSGRKGSNQPQHF.